Following are 10 T cell receptor beta chains from one sample sequenced in a study of blood T cell repertoires in COVID-19. Clones were read by immunoSEQ multiplex PCR, and TCRdb kept only the in-frame ones, dropping some. The repertoire has about 69,000 clones, roughly four fifths of them found once; the top ten carry less than 15%. Sequenced: peripheral blood. These receptors came from a man aged 45-60 years with COVID-19, enrolled during active disease.

A remark on this clone: The same CDR3 is also encoded by other DNA sequences in this sample. The V and J genes are TRBV6-2 or TRBV6-3 and TRBJ1-1; D uncertain. The V and J ends lost 2 bases and 6 bases respectively, with 4 bases between them. Per the germline V gene, CDR1 is MNHEY and CDR2 is SVGEGT. The CDR3 is 11 amino acids. The CDR3 reads CASSYGPEAFF. As DNA, the CDR3 is TGTGCCAGCAGTTACGGCCCTGAAGCTTTCTTT.

The CDR3 DNA reads as TGCGCCAGCAGCTTCCCCTCGGCGGATGTTGCGTACTTC. This codes for CASSFPSADVAYF. This chain joins TRBV5-1 and TRBJ2-7, with D unclear. CDR3 length equals 13 residues. Trimming cost V 2 bases and J 12 bases, with 18 bases left between them. Germline V CDR1 and CDR2: SGHRS, YFSETQ.

The rearrangement links TRBV5-4 to TRBJ1-1; 9 nucleotides line up with TRBD1. This CDR3 has 14 amino acids. Germline trimming cut 0 bases from V and 6 bases from J; bases unmatched to any gene: 3. Per the germline V gene, CDR1 is SGHNT and CDR2 is YYREEE (reference sequence). The CDR3 coding sequence is TGTGCCAGCAGCTTGGGGGGACAGGGTCCTGAAGCTTTCTTT. Protein product: CASSLGGQGPEAFF.

The chain uses TRBV12-5 and TRBJ1-2, with TRBD1 identical over 9 bases. The CDR3 consists of 13 residues. Germline trimming cut 5 bases from V and 6 bases from J; bases unmatched to any gene: 4. The germline gives CDR1 LGHNT, CDR2 FRNRAP. The CDR3 loop reads CASGPGQGNGYTF. CDR3 sequence (DNA): TGTGCTAGTGGTCCGGGACAGGGAAATGGCTACACCTTC.

The chain has TRBV5-6 and TRBJ2-3, with D possibly being TRBD2 (6 bases). The ends were cut back, 0 bases at V and 3 bases at J, with 14 bases in the middle. The CDR3 is made up of 16 amino acids. Germline assignment: CDR1 SGHDT and CDR2 YYEEEE. The CDR3 DNA sequence: TGTGCCAGCAGCTTGGTAGCTGGGGCGGGAACAGATACGCAGTATTTT. Translating it yields CASSLVAGAGTDTQYF.

This clone has just a few counts. The gene calls are TRBV29-1 and TRBJ2-7; 10 bases agree with TRBD2. The V gene's germline CDR1 is SQVTM and CDR2 ANQGSEA. This CDR3 region has 12 residues. V dropped 7 bases and J dropped 5; count of bases not matched to a gene: 5. This CDR3 is CSAGSGGNEQYF. The CDR3 DNA reads TGCAGCGCTGGTAGCGGGGGGAACGAGCAGTACTTC.

The chain carries TRBV27 and TRBJ1-2, with D possibly TRBD1 on 5 matching bases. There are 13 residues in the CDR3. V lost 3 bases and J 8 bases, leaving 13 bases between the germline ends. CDR1 is MNHEY, CDR2 SMNVEV, per germline (reference sequence). The CDR3 region is CASSFLGAGGYTF. The CDR3 bases are TGTGCCAGCAGTTTTCTAGGGGCGGGGGGCTACACCTTC.

V is TRBV9 and J is TRBJ1-1; 7 bases fit TRBD1. The CDR3 consists of 15 residues. Germline CDR1 is SGDLS and CDR2 is YYNGEE. The trim removed 3 bases at V and 2 bases at J, leaving 7 bases unmatched. As DNA, the CDR3 is TGTGCCAGCAGCGCCCAGACAGGGTCCAACACTGAAGCTTTCTTT. Residues: CASSAQTGSNTEAFF.

Written as DNA, the CDR3 is TGTGCCAGCATCCTCTCTGGGGCCAACGTCCTGACTTTC. This codes for CASILSGANVLTF. The chain uses TRBV7-9 and TRBJ2-6; no clear D. The V end was cut by 7 bases, the J end by 0 bases, with 4 bases between. The CDR3 loop spans 13 amino acids. Germline-derived CDR1 and CDR2 are SEHNR and FQNEAQ (reference sequence).

The genes are TRBV12-3 or TRBV12-4 and TRBJ2-2; TRBD2 aligns across 9 bases. Trimming took 8 bases from V and 7 from J; bases not matched to a gene: 5. The CDR3 sequence is 13 residues long. CDR3 DNA sequence: TGTGCCAGCCTTAGAGCGGGGGGCGGGGAGCTGTTTTTT. This encodes CASLRAGGGELFF.